This T cell receptor beta chain was recovered during a study of T cells in Graves' hyperthyroidism and ophthalmopathy. Study-wide background: At the time of initial diagnosis and before any treatment, peripheral blood was collected.

This clonotype was seen a handful of times. RNA transcripts yielded amplified TCR beta CDR3 regions. In the first-round RT-PCR of the TCR CDR3, the HTBI primer set was used. TCRdb called the multiplex PCR reads again in MiXCR, with one record for every CDR3 protein. The repertoire holds 650,000 to 850,000 distinct CDR3 sequences, with around a sixth as singletons. Diagnoses used clinical symptoms, serum thyroxine and TRAb, thyroid ultrasound and orbital computed tomography. Before ophthalmopathy appeared, progressors gave blood at initial hyperthyroidism diagnosis. V was clipped by 5 bases and J by 4 bases, with 6 bases between them. The CDR3 is 10 residues long. Germline CDR1 reads SQVTM; CDR2 reads ANQGSEA.

This rearrangement joins TRBV29-1 to TRBJ2-7; unclear D gene. The TCR was taken from a woman in her fifties or sixties with Graves' hyperthyroidism that later progressed to Graves' ophthalmopathy. Sequencing input: blood. The CDR3 nucleotides read TGCAGCGTTCTGGAGTACGAGCAGTACTTC. Amino acid sequence: CSVLEYEQYF.